This TCR beta chain was retrieved from a study of GPR56 and killer-like receptors on CD4 memory cells (dated by TCRdb to between 2018 and 2021). For the wider study: According to the study's proposal, human CD4+ memory T-cell differentiation and cytokine production potential are marked by the progressive acquisition of KLRB1, KLRG1, GPR56 and then KLRF1. The study described its healthy blood donors as age-matched to the liver disease patients, who had a median age of around 70 years.

With respect to this clonotype: This receptor's antigen is unknown.

General study outcomes and caveats: Rather than covering full repertoires, the diversity and similarity analyses were limited to the 100 most expanded clones in each population. The clones that dominated late populations 4 and 5 were also present in early populations 1 and 2, and the authors interpreted this finding as evidence for linear differentiation. Overlap of TCR repertoires was especially pronounced between late populations 4 and 5, and partly extended to population 3. Clonal frequency was low in the marker-negative population and rose progressively along the proposed pathway, while TCRbeta diversity fell correspondingly.

CDR1 and CDR2, looked up from the germline V gene, are MGHDK and SYGVNS. The CDR3 contains 16 residues, cysteine and phenylalanine counted. No coding sequence is recorded. The run used an Illumina HiSeq 2500. Sequencing libraries were built by amplifying the recombined TCRbeta locus with a previously published PCR protocol. On the authors' methods: Any read whose average quality score fell below 30 was discarded, and IMSEQ was used to process the reads that remained. Each clonotype was defined by Vbeta gene, Jbeta gene and CDR3 amino acid sequence. To quantify how much the repertoires of different populations overlapped, the Morisita-Horn index was computed on the top 100 expanded clones. Renyi diversity profiles calculated on the top 100 expanded clones were used to assess clonal diversity. TCRdb reprocessed the reads and provides one entry for every CDR3 protein sequence; no DNA is given. The V and J calls, along with clone size, are taken from TCRdb and not from the paper's own processing. In this sample's table one finds 35 to 50 distinct CDR3 sequences.

Five KLR/GPR56-defined CD4+ populations were enriched by fluorescence-activated cell sorting before TCRbeta sequencing. To test a linear memory differentiation pathway, TCRbeta repertoires were sequenced from five CD4+ T-cell subsets defined by expression of KLRB1, KLRG1, GPR56 and KLRF1. TCR-sequenced cells came from peripheral blood of healthy control individuals, reported as five donors in the TCRbeta analysis figure. Heparinized peripheral blood was collected, and every sample was processed within one hour of retrieval. To isolate peripheral blood mononuclear cells, blood was diluted 1:2 in PBS and put through Biocoll density gradient centrifugation at room temperature. Before flow sorting, freshly isolated PBMCs underwent magnetic sorting with anti-CD4 MicroBeads to enrich CD4+ T cells. A BD FACSAria II was used to sort CD4+ T cells enriched from PBMCs of healthy donors according to marker expression. Surface staining used anti-KLRB1 clone 191B8, anti-KLRF1 clone 4A4.D10 and anti-KLRG1 clone REA261 antibodies from Miltenyi Biotec.

The chain is encoded by TRBV25-1 joined to TRBJ2-1; without DNA, the TCRdb call of TRBD2 cannot be checked. The sample taken for sequencing was memory CD4+ T cells from blood. The clonotype originates from a human donor in good health. The CDR3 protein is CASSDKSGRTYNEQFF.